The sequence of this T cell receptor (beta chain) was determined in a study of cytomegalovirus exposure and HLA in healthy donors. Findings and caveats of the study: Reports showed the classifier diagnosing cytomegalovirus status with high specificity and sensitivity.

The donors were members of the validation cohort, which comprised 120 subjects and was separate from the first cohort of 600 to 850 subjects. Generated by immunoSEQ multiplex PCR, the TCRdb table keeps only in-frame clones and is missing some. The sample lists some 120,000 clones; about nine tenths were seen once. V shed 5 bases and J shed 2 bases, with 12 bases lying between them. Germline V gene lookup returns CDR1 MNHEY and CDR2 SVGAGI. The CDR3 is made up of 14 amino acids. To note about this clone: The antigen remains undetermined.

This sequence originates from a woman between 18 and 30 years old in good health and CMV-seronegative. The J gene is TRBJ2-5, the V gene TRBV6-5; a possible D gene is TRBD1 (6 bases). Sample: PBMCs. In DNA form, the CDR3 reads TGTGCCAGCAGTGGGGACACGACACAAGAGACCCAGTACTTC. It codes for CASSGDTTQETQYF.